This T cell receptor (beta chain) came from a study of T cell responses to AZD1222 COVID-19 vaccine. Assay used: immunoSEQ multiplex PCR; TCRdb lists only in-frame clones, some missing. The top ten clones hold roughly 7.5% of a sample with approximately 92,000 clones, about 91% of them seen once. V was pared by 7 bases and J by 6 bases, with 19 bases between. CDR1 is PRHDT, CDR2 FYEKMQ, per germline (reference sequence). The CDR3 runs to 15 residues. The chain recombines TRBV13 with TRBJ1-5, with D possibly TRBD1 on 6 matching bases. The TCR sequence derives from an adult in good health. The source material was peripheral blood, sampled on day 0 of AZD1222 vaccination. CDR3 in DNA: TGTGCCAGCACCAAGAGGGGGGATATCAGTCAGCCCCAGCATTTT. Amino acid sequence: CASTKRGDISQPQHF.